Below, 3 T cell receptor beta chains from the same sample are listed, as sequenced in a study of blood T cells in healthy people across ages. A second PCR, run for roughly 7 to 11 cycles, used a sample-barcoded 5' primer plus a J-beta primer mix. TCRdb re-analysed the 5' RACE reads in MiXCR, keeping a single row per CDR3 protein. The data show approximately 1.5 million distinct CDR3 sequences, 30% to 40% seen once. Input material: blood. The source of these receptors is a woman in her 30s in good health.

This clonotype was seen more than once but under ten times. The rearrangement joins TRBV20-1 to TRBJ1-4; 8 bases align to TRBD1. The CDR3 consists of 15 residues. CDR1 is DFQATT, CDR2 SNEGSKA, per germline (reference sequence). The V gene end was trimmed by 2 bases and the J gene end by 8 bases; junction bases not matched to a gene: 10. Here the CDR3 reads CSARPRGLVWEKLFF. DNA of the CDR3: TGCAGTGCTAGACCCAGGGGGCTGGTTTGGGAAAAACTGTTTTTT.

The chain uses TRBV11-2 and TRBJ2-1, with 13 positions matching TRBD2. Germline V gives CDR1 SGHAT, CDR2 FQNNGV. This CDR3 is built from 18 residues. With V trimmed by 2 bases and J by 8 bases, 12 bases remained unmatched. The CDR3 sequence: CASSLLPGLAGVVDEQFF. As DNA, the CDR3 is TGTGCCAGCAGCTTACTTCCTGGACTAGCGGGAGTCGTCGATGAGCAGTTCTTC.

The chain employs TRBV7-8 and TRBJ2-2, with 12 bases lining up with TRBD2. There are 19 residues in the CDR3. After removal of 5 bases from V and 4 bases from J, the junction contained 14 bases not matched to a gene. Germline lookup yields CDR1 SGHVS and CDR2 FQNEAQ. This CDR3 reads CASSPRLAGAERGTGELFF. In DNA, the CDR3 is TGTGCCAGCAGCCCAAGACTAGCGGGAGCGGAGCGGGGCACCGGGGAGCTGTTTTTT.